A selection of T cell receptor beta chains follows, all from one sample in a study of T cells expressing NK-cell markers. After re-calling the 5' RACE reads, TCRdb lists one entry per CDR3 protein, DNA absent. In all, the sample yields about 550,000 distinct CDR3 sequences. Material: blood T cells: a sorted CD56 or NKG2C T cell subset, CD4+ or CD8+ T cells, or bulk PBMC T cells (not recorded which). These receptors all come from a man aged 18 to 29 in good health. Both conserved end residues are part of each CDR3.

v_call	j_call	cdr3_aa
TRBV30	TRBJ2-3	CAWSVNALSDTQYF
TRBV11-2	TRBJ2-5	CASSLGTGGKETQYF
TRBV20-1	TRBJ2-5	CSAREVVRQETQYF
TRBV25-1	TRBJ2-7	CASSDPPAYEQYF
TRBV15	TRBJ2-3	CATSMGQDTQYF
TRBV24-1	TRBJ2-3	CATSDLRWGTQYF
TRBV18	TRBJ1-2	CASSLGESNYGYTF
TRBV29-1	TRBJ1-1	CSVVASTMNTEAFF
TRBV5-4	TRBJ2-3	CASSLGTGATDTQYF
TRBV29-1	TRBJ2-5	CSVEVRPETQYF
TRBV7-9	TRBJ2-7	CASSPRQGADYEQYF
TRBV29-1	TRBJ1-1	CSVARQQLNTEAFF
TRBV12-3/TRBV12-4	TRBJ1-3	CASRTTEASGNTIYF
TRBV5-1	TRBJ2-1	CASSAAAQGLNEQFF
TRBV25-1	TRBJ2-1	CASSHGAVDEQFF
TRBV25-1	TRBJ2-2	CASSGLGPPGELFF
TRBV6-6	TRBJ2-1	CASCQWGNEQFF
TRBV12-3/TRBV12-4	TRBJ2-3	CASSLSELHTQYF
TRBV20-1	TRBJ1-5	CSARDGSYSNQPQHF
TRBV12-3/TRBV12-4	TRBJ2-1	CASSSRGANEQFF
TRBV24-1	TRBJ2-6	CATSDKTGAGANVLTF
TRBV25-1	TRBJ2-7	CASSPRLAESYEQYF
TRBV15	TRBJ2-5	CATSSGGADRIWETQYF
TRBV14	TRBJ2-1	CASGVYNEQFF
TRBV29-1	TRBJ1-2	CSLRTDYYGYTF
TRBV5-5	TRBJ2-3	CASSPRQGMADTQYF
TRBV15	TRBJ2-3	CATSSAPSGYTDTQYF
TRBV19	TRBJ2-2	CASRLTRGRTGELFF
TRBV12-3/TRBV12-4	TRBJ1-2	CASRPISRGPHYGYTF
TRBV5-1	TRBJ2-1	CASSNGGTNSYNEQFF
TRBV6-2/TRBV6-3	TRBJ2-1	CASSYVVSSGSYNEQFF
TRBV15	TRBJ2-7	CATSSIAGGSYEQYF